This paragraph reports one TCR beta chain. This entry comes from a study of blood T cell repertoires in COVID-19. Overall study: The study drew acute and convalescent COVID-19 samples from the United States, Italy and Spain. Sources were T cells, B-cell-depleted T cells, or PBMCs; the material itself was cDNA or gDNA.

Authors' processing steps: Estimation of nucleated cell counts was performed using reference gene primer amplification. Sequenced by immunoSEQ multiplex PCR; TCRdb stores in-frame clones only, minus some. For V, J and clone size, that table is used; D and trimming come from the DNA. The sample holds over 200,000 clones, approximately 83% seen once. This CDR3 is 15 amino acids long. J gave up 1 base and V 8 bases, and 8 bases lay outside the gene matches. Germline assignment: CDR1 SNHLY and CDR2 FYNNEI. The source is a woman in her 30s who had recovered from COVID-19. Source material: peripheral blood. This chain connects TRBV2 to TRBJ1-5; 7 bases match TRBD1. Written as DNA, the CDR3 is TGTGCCAGCGGACACGACAGGGTAAGCAATCAGCCCCAGCATTTT. It codes for CASGHDRVSNQPQHF.